This T cell receptor beta chain derives from a study of blood T cell repertoires in COVID-19 (TCRdb year 2020). Study-level background: The collaborator samples originated in the United States, Italy and Spain and spanned the acute and convalescent phases of COVID-19. The material from the prospective study consisted of cDNA or gDNA derived from T cells, B-cell-depleted T cells, or PBMCs. The dataset comprised deeply sampled blood TCRbeta repertoires from subjects exposed to, actively infected with, or recovered from COVID-19. Where available, HLA class I and class II types were taken from metadata supplied by the sample provider and were not determined by assay-based typing. A de-identified subject ID, COVID-19 status, age in years and sex were almost always included in the sample metadata. The samples were drawn from two sources: the first 160 participants of the ongoing ImmuneRACE study, and over 1,000 subjects contributed by 6 global collaborators. The repertoires were made available in a free public database intended to serve as a resource for research on the immune response to SARS-CoV-2.

What the research found in general, with its limitations: The amount of clinical and demographic metadata varied by source and participant and was provided uncurated.

Worth noting for this clone: Its antigen is currently not known. No per-base quality is available; no much larger clone lies one base away.

Another Seattle source contributed samples from volunteer blood donors who had recovered from COVID-19. Whole blood was collected in K2EDTA tubes by collaborating institutions according to the institutions' own protocols. For TCRbeta analysis, collaborators shipped samples in one of three forms: frozen whole blood, isolated PBMCs, or DNA extracted from either of those sample types. Including cysteine and phenylalanine, the CDR3 has 16 amino acids. Only CDR3 DNA remains: 48 bases, in frame from the first base. V and J lose 0 bases and 8 bases, and a span of 17 bases separates them. CDR1 and CDR2, per the germline V gene, are MNHEY and SVGAGI. TCRbeta CDR3 regions were amplified from genomic DNA using the immunoSEQ Assay, a bias-controlled multiplex PCR. The paper's processing steps were these. Within the assay, amplification of reference gene primers was used to estimate how many nucleated cells each sample contained. Sequence reads were collapsed and filtered to measure the absolute abundance of every unique TCRbeta CDR3 rearrangement. For each sample, productive Simpson clonality was calculated by taking the square root of Simpson's diversity index across productive rearrangements. TCRdb limited this immuneACCESS table to in-frame rearrangements with V and J called. A share of clones is missing; checked studies link under half to unresolved V genes, and the rest is unexplained. V and J calls plus clone size are reproduced from that table; the DNA served to infer D and trimming. This sample has hundreds of thousands of clones in its table, and approximately 87% of those were observed once. Together, the top ten hold approximately 8% of the sample.

The rearranged segments are TRBV6-5 and TRBJ2-1; a tentative D match to TRBD2 spans 6 bases. The source of this sequence is a woman aged 45 to 65 who had recovered from COVID-19. Sequences were obtained from peripheral blood. In nucleotides, the sequence is TGTGCCAGCAGTTACTCGGCGGGGAGCTGGATCGATGAGCAGTTCTTC. Translated, it reads CASSYSAGSWIDEQFF.